The 30 T cell receptor beta chains given below trace back to one sample, sequenced in a study of blood T cell repertoires in COVID-19. Libraries were prepared by immunoSEQ multiplex PCR; TCRdb keeps only in-frame clonotypes and omits some of them. This table has around 73,000 clones, 80% to 85% appearing once. Sequencing input: peripheral blood. All receptors come from a human donor in a cohort sampled during active COVID-19.

J is TRBJ1-5 and V is TRBV19; a possible D gene is TRBD1 (5 bases). Germline CDR1 reads LNHDA; CDR2 reads SQIVND (reference sequence). The CDR3 has 13 residues. Trimming took 6 bases from V and 7 from J, leaving 13 bases between them. CDR3 sequence: CASRGGFYQPQHF. As DNA, the CDR3 is TGTGCCAGTAGGGGGGGATTTTACCAGCCCCAGCATTTT.

Only one count was recorded for this clone. The V gene is TRBV5-5, the J gene TRBJ2-6; no firm D call. The V and J ends lost 0 bases and 0 bases respectively, with 4 bases between them. Germline V gives CDR1 SGHKS, CDR2 YYEKEE (reference sequence). The CDR3 sequence is 15 residues long. CDR3 sequence: CASSLGSSGANVLTF. CDR3 nucleotide sequence: TGTGCCAGCAGCTTGGGGAGCTCTGGGGCCAACGTCCTGACTTTC.

V usage is TRBV7-8 and J usage is TRBJ1-6; TRBD1 matches 9 bases. The CDR3 sequence is 14 residues long. The V and J ends lost 4 bases and 10 bases, in that order; junction bases with no gene match: 5. Germline-derived CDR1 and CDR2 are SGHVS and FQNEAQ. The CDR3 DNA follows: TGTGCCAGCAGCTCCCGGGACAGGGTATCACCCCTCCACTTT. The encoded protein is CASSSRDRVSPLHF.

The chain uses TRBV7-9 and TRBJ2-1; 9 bases line up with TRBD1. The CDR3 loop spans 16 amino acids. The germline CDR1 and CDR2 sequences are SEHNR and FQNEAQ (reference sequence). Trimming removed 1 base from V and 7 bases from J; junction bases left unmatched: 8. CDR3 coding DNA: TGTGCCAGCAGCTTAGGTTGGACAGGGGTGTTGAATGAGCAGTTCTTC. Translated: CASSLGWTGVLNEQFF.

CDR3 loop: CASSLERTDLNSPLHF. The CDR3 DNA reads as TGCGCCAGCAGCTTGGAGAGGACAGATTTAAATTCACCCCTCCACTTT. The chain carries TRBV5-1 and TRBJ1-6; the D gene is possibly TRBD1 (6 bases). Germline values: CDR1 SGHRS, CDR2 YFSETQ. CDR3 length: 16 amino acids. Trimming shortened V by 0 bases and J by 7 bases, and 14 bases separated the two germline ends.

The sample holds one count of this clone. The chain recombines TRBV29-1 with TRBJ2-7; the match to TRBD1 covers 7 bases. The CDR3 runs to 13 residues. Germline-derived CDR1 and CDR2 are SQVTM and ANQGSEA. Germline trimming cut 1 base from V and 5 bases from J; bases unmatched to any gene: 5. In DNA, the CDR3 is TGCAGCGTTGAAGGGAACAGGGGCCACGAGCAGTACTTC. Translating gives CSVEGNRGHEQYF.

The V call is TRBV18, the J call TRBJ1-5; TRBD1 might be the D (5 bases). CDR3 length equals 13 residues. Germline V lookup: CDR1 KGHSH, CDR2 LQKENI. Trimming took 3 bases from V and 4 from J, leaving 7 bases between them. The CDR3 protein is CASSPDRNQPQHF. The CDR3 DNA follows: TGTGCCAGCTCACCCGACAGAAATCAGCCCCAGCATTTT.

The CDR3 DNA sequence: TGTGCCAGTAGTTTTTCGGGAGAGGAGTACTTC. Translated: CASSFSGEEYF. This sequence joins TRBV19 and TRBJ2-7, with D perhaps matching TRBD2 (6 bases). The CDR3 extends over 11 amino acids. V dropped 5 bases and J dropped 11 bases, with 13 bases sitting between them. CDR1 is LNHDA and CDR2 is SQIVND in the germline V gene (reference sequence).

The chain combines TRBV7-8 with TRBJ2-3; tentatively, D is TRBD2 (5 bases). The CDR3 is made up of 15 amino acids. Germline CDR1 SGHVS, CDR2 FQNEAQ. The V gene lost 3 bases and the J gene lost 6 bases, with 16 bases spanning the gap. The CDR3 sequence is CASSLSGPGGDTQYF. The CDR3 nucleotides are TGTGCCAGCAGCTTGTCCGGACCAGGCGGGGATACGCAGTATTTT.

The rearrangement joins TRBV19 to TRBJ2-7; the D gene is possibly TRBD2 (5 bases). The germline V gene encodes CDR1 LNHDA and CDR2 SQIVND (reference sequence). The CDR3 runs 14 residues. V lost 5 bases, J lost 3 bases, and 14 bases lay in between. CDR3 bases: TGTGCCAGTAGTGCCCACGAGGGATTCTACGAGCAGTACTTC. Translating it yields CASSAHEGFYEQYF. The full variable domain, with the rest looked up from reference TRBV19 and TRBJ2-7, is DGGITQSPKYLFRKEGQNVTLSCEQNLNHDAMYWYRQDPGQGLRLIYYSQIVNDFQKGDIAEGYSVSREKKESFPLTVTSAQKNPTAFYLCASSAHEGFYEQYFGPGTRLTVT.

The chain couples TRBV18 to TRBJ2-7; 8 bases are shared with TRBD2. The germline V gene encodes CDR1 KGHSH and CDR2 LQKENI. Trimming took 3 bases from V and 0 from J; bases not matched to a gene: 10. The CDR3 runs 17 residues. The CDR3 sequence: CASSPLLGGGTSYEQYF. DNA of the CDR3: TGTGCCAGCTCACCCCTTCTGGGCGGGGGGACCTCCTACGAGCAGTACTTC. The whole variable domain, filled in from reference TRBV18 and TRBJ2-7, reads NAGVMQNPRHLVRRRGQEARLRCSPMKGHSHVYWYRQLPEEGLKFMVYLQKENIIDESGMPKERFSAEFPKEGPSILRIQQVVRGDSAAYFCASSPLLGGGTSYEQYFGPGTRLTVT.

The rearrangement joins TRBV18 to TRBJ1-4; no reliable D call. The CDR3 loop spans 14 amino acids. V dropped 6 bases and J dropped 7 bases, with 15 bases sitting between them. The germline gives CDR1 KGHSH, CDR2 LQKENI. In DNA form, the CDR3 reads TGTGCCAGCTCGCCAACGGTGGTTATTGAAAAACTGTTTTTT. It encodes CASSPTVVIEKLFF.

This clone was recorded a few times. The genes are TRBV7-2 and TRBJ1-1, with D perhaps TRBD1 (6 bases). This CDR3 spans 14 amino acids. Germline V gene sequence: CDR1 SGHTA, CDR2 FQGNSA. Trimming removed 5 bases at V and 1 base at J, with 11 bases between. CDR3 coding DNA: TGTGCCAGCAGCCCCCAGGGGAGGAACACTGAAGCTTTCTTT. Translating it yields CASSPQGRNTEAFF.

The J gene is TRBJ2-2, the V gene TRBV6-2 or TRBV6-3, with TRBD1 matching 7 bases. V lost 0 bases, J lost 6 bases, and 4 bases stayed unmatched. CDR3 length: 15 amino acids. Looked up from germline, CDR1 is MNHEY and CDR2 is SVGEGT. The CDR3: CASSYSTGLAGELFF. CDR3 coding DNA: TGTGCCAGCAGTTACTCGACAGGGCTCGCCGGGGAGCTGTTTTTT.

The chain is built from TRBV7-9 and TRBJ2-3; 8 bases agree with TRBD1. After removal of 1 base from V and 2 bases from J, the junction contained 8 bases not matched to a gene. The CDR3 covers 17 residues. CDR1 is SEHNR, CDR2 FQNEAQ, per germline (reference sequence). The CDR3 sequence is CASSLVGWGQDTDTQYF. The CDR3 region has the DNA TGTGCCAGCAGCTTAGTTGGGTGGGGACAGGACACAGATACGCAGTATTTT.

The genes are TRBV6-2 or TRBV6-3 and TRBJ2-6; D is possibly TRBD2 (5 bases). The germline CDR1 and CDR2 sequences are MNHEY and SVGEGT. CDR3 length equals 17 residues. Trimming left V 0 bases short and J 0 bases short, with 9 bases between. In DNA form, the CDR3 reads TGTGCCAGCAGTTACTCGAGAGGGATCTCTGGGGCCAACGTCCTGACTTTC. Protein product: CASSYSRGISGANVLTF.

V gene TRBV5-6 combines with J gene TRBJ2-5; 9 bases are a match to TRBD1. With 1 base clipped from V and 5 bases from J, the junction kept 6 bases outside the gene matches. CDR3 length: 15 residues. From germline, CDR1 is SGHDT and CDR2 YYEEEE. This CDR3 is CASSLIGTGRETQYF. CDR3 in DNA: TGTGCCAGCAGCTTGATCGGGACAGGGAGGGAGACCCAGTACTTC.

V is TRBV5-1 and J is TRBJ2-3; 10 bases map to TRBD2. Looked up from germline, CDR1 is SGHRS and CDR2 is YFSETQ. The CDR3 runs 15 residues. Losses at the gene ends were 0 bases for V and 4 bases for J; bases not matched to a gene: 2. This CDR3 reads CASSLELAGADTQYF. DNA of the CDR3: TGCGCCAGCAGCTTGGAGCTAGCGGGGGCAGATACGCAGTATTTT.

A note on this clone: The junction departs from germline at one end; a sequencing error may be responsible. The J gene is TRBJ2-1, the V gene TRBV2; 7 nucleotides match TRBD2. Germline V gives CDR1 SNHLY, CDR2 FYNNEI. The CDR3 has 12 residues. The CDR3 loop reads CASREAGRGQFF. In nucleotides, the CDR3 is TGTGCCAGCAGAGAAGCGGGGAGGGGGCAGTTCTTC.

CDR3 amino acids: CASSLASGGEKLFF. CDR3 coding DNA: TGCGCCAGCAGCTTGGCGTCAGGGGGTGAAAAACTGTTTTTT. The chain couples TRBV5-1 to TRBJ1-4; TRBD1 aligns across 7 bases. The CDR3 loop spans 14 amino acids. Looked up from germline, CDR1 is SGHRS and CDR2 is YFSETQ. Unmatched junction bases numbered 3, after V lost 0 bases and J lost 7 bases. Filled out from reference TRBV5-1 and TRBJ1-4, the complete variable domain reads KAGVTQTPRYLIKTRGQQVTLSCSPISGHRSVSWYQQTPGQGLQFLFEYFSETQRNKGNFPGRFSGRQFSNSRSEMNVSTLELGDSALYLCASSLASGGEKLFFGSGTQLSVL.

This chain joins TRBV19 and TRBJ2-5; 7 positions agree with TRBD1. The CDR3 is made up of 13 amino acids. With V trimmed by 6 bases and J by 5 bases, 6 bases remained unmatched. Germline V CDR1 and CDR2: LNHDA, SQIVND (reference sequence). DNA of the CDR3: TGTGCCAGTAGCAGAAACAGGGGTGAGACCCAGTACTTC. Its translation: CASSRNRGETQYF. The complete variable domain, with remaining parts taken from reference TRBV19 and TRBJ2-5, reads DGGITQSPKYLFRKEGQNVTLSCEQNLNHDAMYWYRQDPGQGLRLIYYSQIVNDFQKGDIAEGYSVSREKKESFPLTVTSAQKNPTAFYLCASSRNRGETQYFGPGTRLLVL.

The V call is TRBV29-1, the J call TRBJ2-6, with D possibly being TRBD1 (6 bases). Germline CDR1 SQVTM, CDR2 ANQGSEA. Trimming pared 3 bases from V and 0 bases from J, leaving 9 bases between. The CDR3 runs to 15 residues. The CDR3 region has the DNA TGCAGCGTTGAGACAGGCAACTCTGGGGCCAACGTCCTGACTTTC. It translates to CSVETGNSGANVLTF.

This clone was found many times. The CDR3 region is CASSTQSGELFF. The CDR3 nucleotides read TGTGCCAGCAGCACCCAGTCCGGGGAGCTGTTTTTT. The V gene is TRBV7-9, the J gene TRBJ2-2; D unclear. Trimming shortened V by 5 bases and J by 6 bases, and 7 bases separated the two germline ends. Germline V gene sequence: CDR1 SEHNR, CDR2 FQNEAQ (reference sequence). There are 12 residues in the CDR3. The full variable domain, rest sourced from reference TRBV7-9 and TRBJ2-2, is DTGVSQNPRHKITKRGQNVTFRCDPISEHNRLYWYRQTLGQGPEFLTYFQNEAQLEKSRLLSDRFSAERPKGSFSTLEIQRTEQGDSAMYLCASSTQSGELFFGEGSRLTVL.

The genes are TRBV7-2 and TRBJ2-7, with D maybe TRBD1 (5 bases). Trimming shortened V by 4 bases and J by 6 bases, and 16 bases separated the two germline ends. The CDR3 is 14 residues long. Germline assignment: CDR1 SGHTA and CDR2 FQGNSA. This CDR3 is CASSSSRGIGEQYF. The CDR3 bases are TGTGCCAGCAGCTCATCTAGGGGAATCGGCGAGCAGTACTTC.

V usage is TRBV9 and J usage is TRBJ1-3; 9 positions agree with TRBD1. The CDR3 is made up of 20 amino acids. The V gene end was trimmed by 0 bases and the J gene end by 1 base; junction bases not matched to a gene: 14. Germline V lookup: CDR1 SGDLS, CDR2 YYNGEE. CDR3 in amino acids: CASSVGTWTGEISSGNTIYF. DNA for the CDR3: TGTGCCAGCAGCGTAGGGACCTGGACAGGGGAAATATCTTCTGGAAACACCATATATTTT.

CDR3 DNA sequence: TGCAGCGGTTCGGCAGGGGCCCACAATGAGCAGTTCTTC. This gives the protein CSGSAGAHNEQFF. The chain is built from TRBV29-1 and TRBJ2-1; a possible D gene is TRBD1 (6 bases). Germline loops: CDR1 SQVTM, CDR2 ANQGSEA. There are 13 residues in the CDR3. V was shortened by 7 bases and J by 5 bases, with 15 bases between the two germline ends.

CDR3 amino acids: CASSLIGGENEKLFF. CDR3 sequence (DNA): TGTGCCAGCAGCTTAATTGGGGGCGAGAACGAAAAACTGTTTTTT. The chain joins TRBV7-2 to TRBJ1-4; maybe TRBD1 (6 bases). Germline assignment: CDR1 SGHTA and CDR2 FQGNSA. V was shortened by 2 bases and J by 8 bases, with 15 bases between the two germline ends. This CDR3 region has 15 residues.

The chain has TRBV25-1 and TRBJ1-2, with 10 bases fitting TRBD1. Germline V gene sequence: CDR1 MGHDK, CDR2 SYGVNS. The CDR3 has 13 amino acids. J was trimmed by 6 bases and V by 7 bases; bases with no gene match: 5. The CDR3 is CASISGTGDGYTF. CDR3 nucleotides: TGTGCCAGCATTTCCGGGACAGGGGATGGCTACACCTTC.

The chain recombines TRBV24-1 with TRBJ2-5, with a possible D match to TRBD2 (6 bases). Germline V gene sequence: CDR1 KGHDR, CDR2 SFDVKD. V lost 2 bases and J 5 bases, leaving 11 bases between the germline ends. CDR3 length: 14 residues. This CDR3 is CATSDSGVGETQYF. CDR3 nucleotides: TGTGCCACCAGTGATTCGGGGGTAGGGGAGACCCAGTACTTC.

The chain joins TRBV5-4 to TRBJ2-7; TRBD1 might be the D (5 bases). The ends were cut back, 4 bases at V and 2 bases at J, with 16 bases in the middle. The CDR3 runs to 15 residues. Germline CDR1 reads SGHNT; CDR2 reads YYREEE (reference sequence). The CDR3 DNA follows: TGTGCCAGCAGCCTGATGGTGTCAGGGACCTACGAGCAGTACTTC. As protein: CASSLMVSGTYEQYF.